Below, 23 T cell receptor beta chains from the same sample are listed, as sequenced in a study of cytomegalovirus exposure and HLA in healthy donors. 60 Vbeta and 13 Jbeta primers were used in PCR. TCRdb's copy holds only in-frame clones and misses some; the assay was immunoSEQ multiplex PCR. In the table there are 250,000 or so clones, about 80% of which are singletons. The sample taken for sequencing was PBMCs. The receptors come from a woman in her fifties or sixties in good health and CMV-seropositive.

This sequence joins TRBV2 and TRBJ2-4; D is possibly TRBD2 (7 bases). The germline CDR1 and CDR2 sequences are SNHLY and FYNNEI. There are 14 residues in the CDR3. Trimming removed 9 bases at V and 0 bases at J, with 12 bases between. The CDR3 reads CARGGGSAKNIQYF. The CDR3 nucleotides are TGTGCCAGAGGGGGGGGTTCAGCCAAAAACATTCAGTACTTC.

The V gene is TRBV27, the J gene TRBJ1-4; 7 nucleotides match TRBD1. CDR1 is MNHEY and CDR2 is SMNVEV in the germline V gene (reference sequence). The V and J ends lost 5 bases and 9 bases, in that order; junction bases with no gene match: 12. This CDR3 is built from 15 residues. The CDR3 spells CASSLTGEQRKKLFF. In nucleotides, the CDR3 is TGTGCCAGCAGTCTTACAGGGGAGCAGCGGAAAAAACTGTTTTTT.

The rearrangement links TRBV12-5 to TRBJ2-1, with TRBD2 identical over 8 bases. The CDR3 consists of 16 residues. After removal of 3 bases from V and 7 bases from J, the junction contained 11 bases not matched to a gene. The V gene's germline CDR1 is LGHNT and CDR2 FRNRAP. In DNA form, the CDR3 reads TGTGCTAGTGGTTTAGGGGGACTAGGAACCCGGAATGAGCAGTTCTTC. This sequence encodes CASGLGGLGTRNEQFF.

The chain recombines TRBV5-1 with TRBJ1-3; no firm D call. The CDR3 runs to 14 residues. The germline V gene encodes CDR1 SGHRS and CDR2 YFSETQ. The V end lost 5 bases, the J end lost 3 bases, and 12 bases lay between the germline ends. CDR3 protein: CASRPSGGGNTIYF. In DNA, the CDR3 is TGCGCCAGCAGACCGAGCGGAGGTGGAAACACCATATATTTT. Full variable domain (rest looked up from reference TRBV5-1 and TRBJ1-3): KAGVTQTPRYLIKTRGQQVTLSCSPISGHRSVSWYQQTPGQGLQFLFEYFSETQRNKGNFPGRFSGRQFSNSRSEMNVSTLELGDSALYLCASRPSGGGNTIYFGEGSWLTVV.

The chain uses TRBV19 and TRBJ2-3; no firm D call. The germline V and J ends were trimmed by 6 bases and 0 bases, with 10 bases remaining between them. The CDR3 runs 14 residues. CDR1 is LNHDA, CDR2 SQIVND, per germline (reference sequence). CDR3: CASRRRQSTDTQYF. The CDR3 nucleotides read TGTGCCAGTAGGCGCAGACAAAGCACAGATACGCAGTATTTT.

CDR3 sequence: CASSRGTGDNSPLHF. CDR3 bases: TGCGCCAGCAGTCGAGGGACAGGAGATAATTCACCCCTCCACTTT. This chain links TRBV5-1 with TRBJ1-6, with TRBD1 identical over 8 bases. Germline lookup yields CDR1 SGHRS and CDR2 YFSETQ. The CDR3 totals 15 residues. Trimming removed 5 bases from V and 5 bases from J; junction bases left unmatched: 6.

J is TRBJ2-2 and V is TRBV2; 8 bases match TRBD1. The ends lost 4 bases at V and 6 bases at J; junction bases unmatched: 7. CDR3 length: 15 residues. The germline V gene encodes CDR1 SNHLY and CDR2 FYNNEI. DNA for the CDR3: TGTGCCAGCAGTGGCGCAGGGGGCGCATCCGGGGAGCTGTTTTTT. As protein: CASSGAGGASGELFF.

This clone was found a few times. V and J are TRBV2 and TRBJ1-5; 9 bases align to TRBD1. This CDR3 contains 14 residues. The J segment lost 5 bases and the V segment lost 5 bases, leaving 4 bases of the junction unmatched. Germline V gene data show CDR1 as SNHLY and CDR2 as FYNNEI. The CDR3 loop is CASSWDREDQPQHF. The DNA for the CDR3 is TGTGCCAGCAGTTGGGACAGGGAAGATCAGCCCCAGCATTTT. The variable domain in full, completed from reference TRBV2 and TRBJ1-5, reads EPEVTQTPSHQVTQMGQEVILRCVPISNHLYFYWYRQILGQKVEFLVSFYNNEISEKSEIFDDQFSVERPDGSNFTLKIRSTKLEDSAMYFCASSWDREDQPQHFGDGTRLSIL.

The count of this clone is one. V and J are TRBV28 and TRBJ1-4; TRBD1 aligns across 9 bases. Germline V lookup: CDR1 MDHEN, CDR2 SYDVKM. V gave up 5 bases and J gave up 2 bases; unmatched junction bases: 9. There are 17 residues in the CDR3. CDR3 in amino acids: CASSMTRQGGTNEKLFF. CDR3 nucleotide sequence: TGTGCCAGCAGTATGACTCGACAGGGGGGCACTAATGAAAAACTGTTTTTT.

The chain carries TRBV11-2 and TRBJ1-1, with a weak D call TRBD1 (5 bases). This CDR3 contains 17 residues. Trimming left V 0 bases short and J 3 bases short, with 17 bases between. CDR1 and CDR2 from the germline V gene are SGHAT and FQNNGV. CDR3 in DNA: TGTGCCAGCAGCTTAGATAGGATCAGGTCCAGGGACACTGAAGCTTTCTTT. Translated, it gives CASSLDRIRSRDTEAFF. The full variable domain, with the rest looked up from reference TRBV11-2 and TRBJ1-1, is EAGVAQSPRYKIIEKRQSVAFWCNPISGHATLYWYQQILGQGPKLLIQFQNNGVVDDSQLPKDRFSAERLKGVDSTLKIQPAKLEDSAVYLCASSLDRIRSRDTEAFFGQGTRLTVV.

With regard to this clone: This is likely a read error, given that the CDR3 carries no conserved phenylalanine or tryptophan at its end. The J gene is TRBJ2-7, the V gene TRBV28, with 7 bases matching TRBD1. V shed 7 bases and J 0 bases; nucleotides not matched to a gene: 15. The CDR3 sequence is 17 residues long. Per germline, CDR1 MDHEN and CDR2 SYDVKM. As DNA, the CDR3 is TGTGCCAGCAACAAATTGTACGAGACAGGGCTCTCCTACGAGCAGTACCTC. Its protein is CASNKLYETGLSYEQYL.

The J gene is TRBJ2-1, the V gene TRBV2; 11 nucleotides align to TRBD2. This CDR3 region has 16 residues. J lost 6 bases, V lost 9 bases, and 13 bases had no gene match. The germline CDR1 and CDR2 sequences are SNHLY and FYNNEI. The chain's CDR3 is CARTQLAGGPSNEQFF. The CDR3 DNA follows: TGTGCCAGGACTCAATTAGCGGGAGGGCCCTCCAATGAGCAGTTCTTC.

This clone was recorded once. The V and J genes are TRBV9 and TRBJ1-1, with D possibly TRBD1 on 6 matching bases. The germline CDR1 and CDR2 sequences are SGDLS and YYNGEE. V gave up 4 bases and J gave up 5 bases, with 12 bases separating them. The CDR3 totals 13 residues. The CDR3 nucleotides read TGTGCCAGCAGCTTCACGCAGGGGACTGAAGCTTTCTTT. Amino acids: CASSFTQGTEAFF. The complete variable domain, with remaining parts taken from reference TRBV9 and TRBJ1-1, reads DSGVTQTPKHLITATGQRVTLRCSPRSGDLSVYWYQQSLDQGLQFLIQYYNGEERAKGNILERFSAQQFPDLHSELNLSSLELGDSALYFCASSFTQGTEAFFGQGTRLTVV.

This sequence joins TRBV20-1 and TRBJ1-1; 8 positions match TRBD1. Germline values: CDR1 DFQATT, CDR2 SNEGSKA (reference sequence). V lost 2 bases and J lost 11; bases outside the gene matches: 4. CDR3 length: 11 amino acids. The CDR3: CSARSRDRAFF. CDR3 DNA sequence: TGCAGTGCTAGATCAAGGGACAGGGCTTTCTTT.

V usage is TRBV6-8 and J usage is TRBJ2-5, with 12 bases identical to TRBD2. Trimming removed 2 bases from V and 11 bases from J; junction bases left unmatched: 9. Germline loops: CDR1 MNHGY, CDR2 SAAAGT. The CDR3 has 15 amino acids. This CDR3 is CASSYGLAGQGEQYF. In nucleotides, the CDR3 is TGTGCCAGCAGTTACGGACTAGCGGGACAAGGTGAGCAGTACTTC.

The chain combines TRBV10-3 with TRBJ2-2; D perhaps matches TRBD2 (6 bases). This CDR3 is 15 amino acids long. V shed 7 bases and J shed 6 bases, with 18 bases lying between them. Per the germline V gene, CDR1 is ENHRY and CDR2 is SYGVKD. Here the CDR3 reads CAIKEHEGGSGELFF. The CDR3 coding sequence is TGTGCCATCAAAGAACATGAGGGAGGTTCCGGGGAGCTGTTTTTT.

The V and J genes are TRBV27 and TRBJ2-3; TRBD2 agrees at 9 bases. This CDR3 region has 15 residues. The germline gives CDR1 MNHEY, CDR2 SMNVEV (reference sequence). V was clipped by 3 bases and J by 5 bases; unmatched bases: 6. CDR3 loop: CASSLVAGAVDTQYF. In DNA form, the CDR3 reads TGTGCCAGCAGTTTGGTAGCGGGAGCGGTAGATACGCAGTATTTT.

The chain is built from TRBV30 and TRBJ1-2; the match to TRBD1 covers 8 bases. The V segment lost 0 bases and the J segment 12 bases; nucleotides outside the gene matches: 6. The V gene's germline CDR1 is GTSNPN and CDR2 SVGIG (reference sequence). CDR3 length: 12 residues. The CDR3 nucleotides are TGTGCCTGGAGTGTCCACAGGGGGTCTAACACCTTC. This encodes CAWSVHRGSNTF. Full variable domain (rest looked up from reference TRBV30 and TRBJ1-2): SQTIHQWPATLVQPVGSPLSLECTVEGTSNPNLYWYRQAAGRGLQLLFYSVGIGQISSEVPQNLSASRPQDRQFILSSKKLLLSDSGFYLCAWSVHRGSNTFGSGTRLTVV.

This clone was seen more than once but under ten times. This chain uses TRBV7-2 with TRBJ1-5; D unresolved. CDR1 is SGHTA and CDR2 is FQGNSA in the germline V gene. The CDR3 has 14 amino acids. Trimming took off 4 bases at V and 0 bases at J, with 7 bases between the two ends. The CDR3 DNA sequence: TGTGCCAGCAGCTCCCTTTATAGCAATCAGCCCCAGCATTTT. It codes for CASSSLYSNQPQHF.

This clone was counted a few times. The J gene is TRBJ1-3, the V gene TRBV2; TRBD1 aligns across 8 bases. With 7 bases clipped from V and 2 bases from J, the junction kept 7 bases outside the gene matches. Germline V lookup: CDR1 SNHLY, CDR2 FYNNEI. This CDR3 is built from 15 residues. CDR3 sequence reads: CASTRGQAAGNTIYF. In DNA form, the CDR3 reads TGTGCCAGCACTCGGGGACAGGCAGCTGGAAACACCATATATTTT.

There are a few counts of this clone. The chain has TRBV1 and TRBJ1-2; the table's D call of TRBD1 was not tested on the DNA. TRBV1 is given as a pseudogene. The CDR3 contains 19 residues. CDR3 bases: TGCACCAGCAGCCAACCCTTACAGGGGGCGATTTCGCAAACCTATGGCTACACCTTC. It codes for CTSSQPLQGAISQTYGYTF.

The chain recombines TRBV28 with TRBJ1-3; D not certain. Trimming pared 7 bases from V and 4 bases from J, leaving 17 bases between. This CDR3 is built from 15 residues. Germline assignment: CDR1 MDHEN and CDR2 SYDVKM. The CDR3 nucleotides read TGTGCCAGCACCCCCGGCGACGGGGTCGGAAACACCATATATTTT. Residues: CASTPGDGVGNTIYF.

V and J are TRBV15 and TRBJ2-4; no firm D call. Germline-derived CDR1 and CDR2 are LNHNV and YYDKDF (reference sequence). V was shortened by 0 bases and J by 0 bases, with 9 bases between the two germline ends. The CDR3 length is 16 residues. The CDR3 here is CATSRDMGPAKNIQYF. CDR3 bases: TGTGCCACCAGCAGAGATATGGGCCCAGCCAAAAACATTCAGTACTTC.